The 17 T cell receptor beta chains below come from one sample, sequenced in a study of monozygotic twins with inflammatory bowel disease. TCRdb reanalyzed the 5' RACE reads, giving one entry per CDR3 protein sequence and no DNA. The sample table includes over 350,000 distinct CDR3 sequences. Sequencing was carried out using blood. The source of these receptors is a human donor with ulcerative colitis or Crohn's disease, or a healthy co-twin of an affected twin (not recorded which).

V gene TRBV29-1 combines with J gene TRBJ2-4; absent DNA, TCRdb's TRBD1 call cannot be checked. This CDR3 contains 17 residues. Germline CDR1 and CDR2: SQVTM and ANQGSEA. This CDR3 reads CSAFSPRTGGYKNIQYF.

V usage is TRBV20-1 and J usage is TRBJ1-1. Germline CDR1 is DFQATT and CDR2 is SNEGSKA (reference sequence). This CDR3 has 14 residues. The CDR3: CSAPGPGVGTEAFF.

The rearrangement uses TRBV11-2 and TRBJ2-4. There are 12 residues in the CDR3. Germline V gives CDR1 SGHAT, CDR2 FQNNGV. CDR3 protein: CASSKAKNIQYF.

This rearrangement joins TRBV5-1 to TRBJ1-5; TCRdb's D call of TRBD1 is untestable without DNA. The CDR3 contains 15 residues. From germline, CDR1 is SGHRS and CDR2 YFSETQ. CDR3 amino acids: CASSLWGDSNQPQHF.

The chain links TRBV15 to TRBJ1-6. The CDR3 contains 15 residues. Germline values: CDR1 LNHNV, CDR2 YYDKDF (reference sequence). The CDR3 sequence: CATSRALDEASPLHF.

J is TRBJ1-2 and V is TRBV28; lacking DNA, the TRBD1 call made by TCRdb goes unchecked. The CDR3 is 13 amino acids. Germline V gene sequence: CDR1 MDHEN, CDR2 SYDVKM. The CDR3 here is CASSIQGNYGYTF.

The CDR3: CATFLGSRGVVYNEQFF. The V call is TRBV18, the J call TRBJ2-1; there is no DNA to check the TCRdb D call of TRBD1. CDR1 KGHSH and CDR2 LQKENI come from the germline V gene. The CDR3 runs to 17 residues.

The chain is built from TRBV11-2 and TRBJ2-1. The CDR3 covers 14 residues. The germline V gene has CDR1 SGHAT and CDR2 FQNNGV. The CDR3 reads CASSLDRNYNEQFF.

The CDR3 loop is CASSTGQGRIGQYF. This chain connects TRBV5-1 to TRBJ2-3; TCRdb's assignment of TRBD1 cannot be checked, as there is no DNA. The CDR3 sequence is 14 residues long. CDR1 is SGHRS and CDR2 is YFSETQ in the germline V gene.

The chain employs TRBV4-1 and TRBJ2-5; TCRdb picks TRBD1, but there is no DNA to check that call. CDR1 and CDR2 from the germline V gene are MGHRA and YSYEKL. The CDR3 has 16 amino acids. The CDR3 reads CASSQDRGPPEETQYF.

This sequence joins TRBV3-1 and TRBJ2-7; TCRdb's D gene call, TRBD2, goes unchecked for lack of DNA. The CDR3 has 16 amino acids. Germline V gives CDR1 LGHDT, CDR2 YNNKEL (reference sequence). The CDR3 spells CASSQATQRPRYEQYF.

J is TRBJ2-5 and V is TRBV5-1; TCRdb selects TRBD1, and the lack of DNA leaves this call unchecked. The CDR3 is 16 residues long. From germline, CDR1 is SGHRS and CDR2 YFSETQ. The CDR3 is CASSLATGGVEETQYF. Together with reference TRBV5-1 and TRBJ2-5, the CDR3 gives the full variable domain: KAGVTQTPRYLIKTRGQQVTLSCSPISGHRSVSWYQQTPGQGLQFLFEYFSETQRNKGNFPGRFSGRQFSNSRSEMNVSTLELGDSALYLCASSLATGGVEETQYFGPGTRLLVL.

This chain joins TRBV5-1 and TRBJ2-7; the D call from TCRdb, TRBD1, cannot be confirmed without DNA. The CDR3 is 15 residues long. CDR1 is SGHRS and CDR2 is YFSETQ in the germline V gene. The CDR3 here is CASSQGHLSSYEQYF.

The V and J genes are TRBV5-4 and TRBJ2-5; TCRdb names TRBD2, which stays unverified in the absence of DNA. Germline V gives CDR1 SGHNT, CDR2 YYREEE (reference sequence). The CDR3 has 14 residues. This CDR3 is CASRAGTSQETQYF.

The chain is built from TRBV12-3 or TRBV12-4 and TRBJ2-1. The CDR3 length is 13 residues. CDR3 loop: CASSFAAAYEQFF.

The gene calls are TRBV11-2 and TRBJ2-7; there is no DNA to check the TCRdb D call of TRBD2. The CDR3 sequence is 19 residues long. Germline CDR1 and CDR2: SGHAT and FQNNGV. CDR3 loop: CASSFSLANSRSISYEQYF.

The chain combines TRBV29-1 with TRBJ2-2; TCRdb indicates TRBD1, and absent DNA this call remains unverified. Looked up from germline, CDR1 is SQVTM and CDR2 is ANQGSEA. The CDR3 is made up of 13 amino acids. CDR3: CSAPDRVGGELFF.